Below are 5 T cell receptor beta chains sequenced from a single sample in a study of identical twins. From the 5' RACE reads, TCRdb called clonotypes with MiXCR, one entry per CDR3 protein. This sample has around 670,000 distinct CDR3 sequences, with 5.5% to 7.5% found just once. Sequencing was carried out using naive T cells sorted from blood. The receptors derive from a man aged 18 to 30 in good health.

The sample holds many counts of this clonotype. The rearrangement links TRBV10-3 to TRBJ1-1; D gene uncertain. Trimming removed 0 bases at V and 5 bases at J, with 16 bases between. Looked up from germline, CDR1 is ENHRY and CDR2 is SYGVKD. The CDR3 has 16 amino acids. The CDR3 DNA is TGTGCCATCAGTGAGTCGAAGTTAGACCCCCGGACTGAAGCTTTCTTT. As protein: CAISESKLDPRTEAFF.

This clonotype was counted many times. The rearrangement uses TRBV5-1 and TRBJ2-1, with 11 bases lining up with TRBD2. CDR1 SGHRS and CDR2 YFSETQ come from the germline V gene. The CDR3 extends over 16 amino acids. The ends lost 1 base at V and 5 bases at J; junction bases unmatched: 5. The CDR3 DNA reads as TGCGCCAGCAGCTTGCAGACTAGCGGGATTGACAATGAGCAGTTCTTC. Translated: CASSLQTSGIDNEQFF.

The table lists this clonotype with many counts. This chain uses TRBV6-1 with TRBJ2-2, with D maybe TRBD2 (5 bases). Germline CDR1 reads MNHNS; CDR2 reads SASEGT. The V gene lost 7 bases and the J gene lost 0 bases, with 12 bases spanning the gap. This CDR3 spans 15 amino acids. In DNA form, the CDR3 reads TGTGCCAGCACCGAAAGCGGAGCGAACACCGGGGAGCTGTTTTTT. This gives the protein CASTESGANTGELFF.

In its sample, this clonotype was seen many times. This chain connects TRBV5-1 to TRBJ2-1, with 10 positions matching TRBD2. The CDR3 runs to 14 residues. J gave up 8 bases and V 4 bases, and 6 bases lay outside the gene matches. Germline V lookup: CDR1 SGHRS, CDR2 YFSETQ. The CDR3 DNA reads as TGCGCCAGCAGCCTAGCGGGAGAGGGGGATGAGCAGTTCTTC. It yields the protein CASSLAGEGDEQFF.

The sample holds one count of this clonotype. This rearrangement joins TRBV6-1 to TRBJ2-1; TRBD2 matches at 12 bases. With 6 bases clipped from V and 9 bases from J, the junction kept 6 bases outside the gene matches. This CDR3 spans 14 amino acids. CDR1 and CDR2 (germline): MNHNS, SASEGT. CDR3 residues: CASRPSGRVGEQFF. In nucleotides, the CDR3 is TGTGCCAGCAGACCTAGCGGGAGGGTCGGTGAGCAGTTCTTC.